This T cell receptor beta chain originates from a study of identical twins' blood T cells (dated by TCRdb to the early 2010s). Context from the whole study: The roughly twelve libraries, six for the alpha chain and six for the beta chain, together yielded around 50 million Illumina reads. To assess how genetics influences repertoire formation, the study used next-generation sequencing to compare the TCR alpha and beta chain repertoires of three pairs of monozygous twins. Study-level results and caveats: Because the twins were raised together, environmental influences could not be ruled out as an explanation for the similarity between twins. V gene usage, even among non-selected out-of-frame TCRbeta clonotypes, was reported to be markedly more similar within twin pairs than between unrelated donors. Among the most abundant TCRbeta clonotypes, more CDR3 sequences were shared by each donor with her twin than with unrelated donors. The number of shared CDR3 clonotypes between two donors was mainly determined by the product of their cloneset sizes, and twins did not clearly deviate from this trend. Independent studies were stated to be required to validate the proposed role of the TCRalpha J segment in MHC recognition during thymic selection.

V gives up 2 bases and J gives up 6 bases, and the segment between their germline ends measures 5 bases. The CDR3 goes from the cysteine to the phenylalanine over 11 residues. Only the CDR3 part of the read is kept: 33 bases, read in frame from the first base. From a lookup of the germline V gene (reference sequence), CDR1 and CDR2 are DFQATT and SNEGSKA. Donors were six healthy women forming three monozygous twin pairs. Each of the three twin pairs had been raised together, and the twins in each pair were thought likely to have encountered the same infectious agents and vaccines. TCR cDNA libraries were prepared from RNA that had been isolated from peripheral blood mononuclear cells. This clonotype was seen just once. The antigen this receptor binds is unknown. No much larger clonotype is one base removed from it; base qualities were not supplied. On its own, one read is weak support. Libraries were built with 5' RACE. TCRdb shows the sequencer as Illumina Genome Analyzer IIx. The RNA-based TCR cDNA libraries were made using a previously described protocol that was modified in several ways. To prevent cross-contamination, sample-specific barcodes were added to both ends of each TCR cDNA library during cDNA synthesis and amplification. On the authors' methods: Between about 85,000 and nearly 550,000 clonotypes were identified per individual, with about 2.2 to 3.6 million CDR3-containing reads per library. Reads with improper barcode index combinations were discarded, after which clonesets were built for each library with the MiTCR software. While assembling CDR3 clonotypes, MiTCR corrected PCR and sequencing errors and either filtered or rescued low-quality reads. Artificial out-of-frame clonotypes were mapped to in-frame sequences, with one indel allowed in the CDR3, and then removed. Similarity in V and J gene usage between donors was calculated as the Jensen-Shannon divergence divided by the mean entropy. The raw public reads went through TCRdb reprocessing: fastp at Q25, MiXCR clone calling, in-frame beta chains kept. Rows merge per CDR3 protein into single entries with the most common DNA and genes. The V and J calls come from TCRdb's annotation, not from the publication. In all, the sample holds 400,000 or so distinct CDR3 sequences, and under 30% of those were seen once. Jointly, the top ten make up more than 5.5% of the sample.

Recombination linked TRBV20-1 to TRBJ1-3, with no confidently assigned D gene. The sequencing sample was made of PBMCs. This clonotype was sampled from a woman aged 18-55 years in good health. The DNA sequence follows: TGCAGTGCTAGACGAGAAAACACCATATATTTT. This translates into CSARRENTIYF.